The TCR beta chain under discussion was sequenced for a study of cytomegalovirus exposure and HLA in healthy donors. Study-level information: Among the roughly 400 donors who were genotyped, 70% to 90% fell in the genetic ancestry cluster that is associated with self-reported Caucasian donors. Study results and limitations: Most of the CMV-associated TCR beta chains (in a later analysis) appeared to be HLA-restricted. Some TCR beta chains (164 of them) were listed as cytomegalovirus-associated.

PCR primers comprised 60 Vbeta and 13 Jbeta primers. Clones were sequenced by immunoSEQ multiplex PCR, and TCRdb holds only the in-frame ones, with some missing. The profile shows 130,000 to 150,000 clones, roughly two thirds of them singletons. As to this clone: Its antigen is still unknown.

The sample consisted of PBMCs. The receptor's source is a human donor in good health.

CDR3 in amino acids: CASSRTFWTEAFF. CDR3 nucleotide sequence: TGTGCCAGCAGTAGGACATTTTGGACTGAAGCTTTCTTT. The rearrangement uses TRBV28 and TRBJ1-1; D might be TRBD1 (5 bases). From germline, CDR1 is MDHEN and CDR2 SYDVKM. V was cut by 5 bases and J by 5 bases, with 12 bases left in between. The CDR3 sequence is 13 residues long.